This T cell receptor beta chain was obtained from a study of sequential checkpoint blockade in melanoma. Study at large: Under 95 pretreatment tumor DNA samples were TCRβ immunosequenced. Approximately 20 patients had tumor biopsies before treatment and at week 13.

The CDR3 contains 15 residues. After removal of 4 bases from V and 2 bases from J, the junction contained 9 bases not matched to a gene. From germline, CDR1 is SQVTM and CDR2 ANQGSEA. Regarding this clone: Antigen unknown.

Stated treatment: randomized to nivolumab then ipilimumab (arm A) or the reverse (arm B). Overall study results and limits: T-cell fraction and clonality followed PD-L1 and CD8+ counts, not mutational load. Patients with week-13 increases in T-cell fraction and clonality benefited about 30 times more often.

Assay used: immunoSEQ multiplex PCR; TCRdb lists only in-frame clones, some missing. The data hold under 3,500 clones, with approximately 21% observed a single time. The source is a human patient with melanoma. Some clones in this sample may be carry-over from other donors' samples. The chain has TRBV29-1 and TRBJ2-5; 8 bases line up with TRBD1. The specimen comprised tumor tissue (inferred from file names), sampled from a patient given nivolumab and ipilimumab in sequence. The CDR3 bases are TGCAGCGTTGGAGTCGTCGACAGGGGACAAGAGACCCAGTACTTC. It codes for CSVGVVDRGQETQYF.